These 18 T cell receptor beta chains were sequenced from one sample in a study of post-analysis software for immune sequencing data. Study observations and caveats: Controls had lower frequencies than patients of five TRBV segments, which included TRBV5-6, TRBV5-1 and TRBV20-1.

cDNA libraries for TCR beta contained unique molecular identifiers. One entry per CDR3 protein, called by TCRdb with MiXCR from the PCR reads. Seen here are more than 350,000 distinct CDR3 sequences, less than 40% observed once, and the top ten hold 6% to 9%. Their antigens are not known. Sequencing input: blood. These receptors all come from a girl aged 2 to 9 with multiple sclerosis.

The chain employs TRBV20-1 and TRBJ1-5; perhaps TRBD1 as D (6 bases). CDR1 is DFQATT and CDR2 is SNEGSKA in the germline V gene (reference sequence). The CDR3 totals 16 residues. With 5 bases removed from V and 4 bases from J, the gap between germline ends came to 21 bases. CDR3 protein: CSAGGGGTRRNQPQHF. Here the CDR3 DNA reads TGCAGTGCTGGAGGAGGGGGGACAAGGAGAAATCAGCCCCAGCATTTT.

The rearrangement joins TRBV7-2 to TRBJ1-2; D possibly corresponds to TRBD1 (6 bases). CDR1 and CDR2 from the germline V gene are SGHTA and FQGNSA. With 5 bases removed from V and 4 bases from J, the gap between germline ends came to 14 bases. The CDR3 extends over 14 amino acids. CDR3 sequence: CASSREGGPYGYTF. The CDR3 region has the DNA TGTGCCAGCAGCCGAGAGGGGGGGCCCTATGGCTACACCTTC.

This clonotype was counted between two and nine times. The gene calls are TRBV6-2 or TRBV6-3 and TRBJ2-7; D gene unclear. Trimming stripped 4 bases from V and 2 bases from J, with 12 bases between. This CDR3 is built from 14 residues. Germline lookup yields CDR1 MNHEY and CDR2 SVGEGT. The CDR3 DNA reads TGTGCCAGCAGTTCGAGCTGGCTGACCTACGAGCAGTACTTC. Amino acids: CASSSSWLTYEQYF.

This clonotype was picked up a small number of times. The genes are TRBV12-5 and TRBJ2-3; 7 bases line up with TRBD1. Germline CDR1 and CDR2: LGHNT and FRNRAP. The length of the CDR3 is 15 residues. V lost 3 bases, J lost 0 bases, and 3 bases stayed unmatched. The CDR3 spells CASGFRDSSTDTQYF. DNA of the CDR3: TGTGCTAGTGGTTTCAGGGACAGCAGCACAGATACGCAGTATTTT. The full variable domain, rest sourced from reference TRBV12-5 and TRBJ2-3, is DARVTQTPRHKVTEMGQEVTMRCQPILGHNTVFWYRQTMMQGLELLAYFRNRAPLDDSGMPKDRFSAEMPDATLATLKIQPSEPRDSAVYFCASGFRDSSTDTQYFGPGTRLTVL.

CDR3 sequence: CSARGQAGERYEQYF. CDR3 sequence (DNA): TGCAGTGCCCGTGGCCAAGCGGGAGAAAGGTACGAGCAGTACTTC. The chain uses TRBV20-1 and TRBJ2-7, with 8 bases identical to TRBD2. The CDR3 sequence is 15 residues long. CDR1 and CDR2 (germline): DFQATT, SNEGSKA (reference sequence). Unmatched junction bases numbered 14, after V lost 6 bases and J lost 4 bases.

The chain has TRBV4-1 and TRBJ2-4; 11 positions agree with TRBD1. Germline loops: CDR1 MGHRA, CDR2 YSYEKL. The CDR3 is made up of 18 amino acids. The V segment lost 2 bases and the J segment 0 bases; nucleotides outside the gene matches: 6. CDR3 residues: CASSQQRTGGLAKNIQYF. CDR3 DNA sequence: TGCGCCAGCAGCCAACAACGGACAGGGGGCTTAGCCAAAAACATTCAGTACTTC.

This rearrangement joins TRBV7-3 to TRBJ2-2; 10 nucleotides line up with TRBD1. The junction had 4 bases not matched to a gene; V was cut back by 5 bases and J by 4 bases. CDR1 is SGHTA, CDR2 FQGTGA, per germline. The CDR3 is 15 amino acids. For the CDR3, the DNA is TGTGCCAGCAGCCCGGGACAGGGGACCACCGGGGAGCTGTTTTTT. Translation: CASSPGQGTTGELFF.

In DNA form, the CDR3 reads TGCAGTGTCCCCCGGGACTTAGCCAAAAACATTCAGTACTTC. Its translation is CSVPRDLAKNIQYF. V and J are TRBV20-1 and TRBJ2-4; the D gene is possibly TRBD2 (6 bases). The V gene lost 7 bases and the J gene lost 0 bases, with 13 bases spanning the gap. This CDR3 has 14 residues. Germline CDR1 reads DFQATT; CDR2 reads SNEGSKA (reference sequence).

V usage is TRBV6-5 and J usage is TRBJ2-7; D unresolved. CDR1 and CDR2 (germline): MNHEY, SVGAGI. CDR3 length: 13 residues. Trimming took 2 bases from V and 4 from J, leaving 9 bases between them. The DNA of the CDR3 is TGTGCCAGCAGTTACAGGGATGGGTACGAGCAGTACTTC. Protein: CASSYRDGYEQYF.

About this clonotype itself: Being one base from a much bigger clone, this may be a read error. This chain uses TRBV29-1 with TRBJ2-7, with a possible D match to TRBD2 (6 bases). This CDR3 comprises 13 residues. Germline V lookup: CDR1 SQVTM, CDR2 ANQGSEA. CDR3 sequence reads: CSAAGVRAYKQYF. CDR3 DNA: TGCAGCGCAGCGGGTGTACGGGCCTACAAGCAGTACTTC.

The CDR3 sequence: CASSRSATEAFF. The CDR3 DNA follows: TGTGCCAGCAGCCGGTCCGCCACTGAAGCTTTCTTT. The chain employs TRBV5-6 and TRBJ1-1, with D unclear. This CDR3 region has 12 residues. Germline V lookup: CDR1 SGHDT, CDR2 YYEEEE. Deletions cut 4 bases from V and 4 bases from J, with 8 bases between.

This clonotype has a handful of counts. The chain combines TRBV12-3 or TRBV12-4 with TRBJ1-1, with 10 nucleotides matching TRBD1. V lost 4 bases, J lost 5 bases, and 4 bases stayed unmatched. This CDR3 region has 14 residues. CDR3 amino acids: CASSWTGGGTEAFF. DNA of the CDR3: TGTGCCAGCAGTTGGACAGGGGGAGGTACTGAAGCTTTCTTT.

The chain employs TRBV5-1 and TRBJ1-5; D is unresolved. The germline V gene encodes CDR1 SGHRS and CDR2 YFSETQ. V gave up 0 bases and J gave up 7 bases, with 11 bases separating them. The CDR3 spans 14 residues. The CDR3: CASSLEAGRQPQHF. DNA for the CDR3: TGCGCCAGCAGCTTGGAGGCAGGCCGACAGCCCCAGCATTTT.

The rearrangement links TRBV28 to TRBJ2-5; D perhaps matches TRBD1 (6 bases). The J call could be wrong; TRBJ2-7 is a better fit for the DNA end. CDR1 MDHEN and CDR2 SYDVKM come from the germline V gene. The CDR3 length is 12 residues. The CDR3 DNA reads TGTGCCAGCAGTGGGGGCCTCTACGAGCAGTACTTC. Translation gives CASSGGLYEQYF.

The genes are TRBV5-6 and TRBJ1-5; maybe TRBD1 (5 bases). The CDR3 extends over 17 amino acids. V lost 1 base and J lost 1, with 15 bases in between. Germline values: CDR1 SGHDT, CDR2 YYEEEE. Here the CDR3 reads CASSLTVGAQSNQPQHF. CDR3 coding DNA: TGTGCCAGCAGCTTGACTGTAGGGGCCCAAAGCAATCAGCCCCAGCATTTT.

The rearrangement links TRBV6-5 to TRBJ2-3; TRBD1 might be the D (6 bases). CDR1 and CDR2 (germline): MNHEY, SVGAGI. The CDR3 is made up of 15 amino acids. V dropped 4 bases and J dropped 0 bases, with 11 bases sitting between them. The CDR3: CASSFDRRSTDTQYF. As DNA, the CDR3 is TGTGCCAGCAGTTTCGACAGGAGAAGCACAGATACGCAGTATTTT.

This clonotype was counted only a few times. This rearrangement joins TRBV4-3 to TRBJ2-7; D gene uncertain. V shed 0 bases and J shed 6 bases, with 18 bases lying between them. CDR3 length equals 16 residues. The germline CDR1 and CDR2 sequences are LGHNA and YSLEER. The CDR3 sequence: CASSQEWRSGWGEQYF. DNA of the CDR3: TGCGCCAGCAGCCAAGAATGGCGCTCAGGCTGGGGCGAGCAGTACTTC.

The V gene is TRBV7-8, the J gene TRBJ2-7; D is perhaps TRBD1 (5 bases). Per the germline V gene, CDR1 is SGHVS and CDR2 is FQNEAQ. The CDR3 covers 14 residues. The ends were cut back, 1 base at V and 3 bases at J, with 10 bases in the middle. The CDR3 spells CASSLVDTNYEQYF. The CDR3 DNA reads TGTGCCAGCAGCTTAGTGGACACTAACTACGAGCAGTACTTC.